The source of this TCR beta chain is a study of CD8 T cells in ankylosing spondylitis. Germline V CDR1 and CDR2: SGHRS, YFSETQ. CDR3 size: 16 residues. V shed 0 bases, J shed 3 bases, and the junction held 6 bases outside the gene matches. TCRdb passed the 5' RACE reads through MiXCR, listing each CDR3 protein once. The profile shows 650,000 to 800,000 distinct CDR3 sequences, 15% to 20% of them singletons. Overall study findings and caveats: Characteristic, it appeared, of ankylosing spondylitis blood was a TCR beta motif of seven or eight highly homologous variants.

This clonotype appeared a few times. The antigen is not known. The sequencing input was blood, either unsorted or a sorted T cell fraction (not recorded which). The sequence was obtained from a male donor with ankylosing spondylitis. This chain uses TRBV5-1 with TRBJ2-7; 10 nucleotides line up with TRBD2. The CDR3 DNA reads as TGCGCCAGCAGCTTGGGCCTAGCGGGAGTTGGCTACGAGCAGTACTTC. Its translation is CASSLGLAGVGYEQYF.